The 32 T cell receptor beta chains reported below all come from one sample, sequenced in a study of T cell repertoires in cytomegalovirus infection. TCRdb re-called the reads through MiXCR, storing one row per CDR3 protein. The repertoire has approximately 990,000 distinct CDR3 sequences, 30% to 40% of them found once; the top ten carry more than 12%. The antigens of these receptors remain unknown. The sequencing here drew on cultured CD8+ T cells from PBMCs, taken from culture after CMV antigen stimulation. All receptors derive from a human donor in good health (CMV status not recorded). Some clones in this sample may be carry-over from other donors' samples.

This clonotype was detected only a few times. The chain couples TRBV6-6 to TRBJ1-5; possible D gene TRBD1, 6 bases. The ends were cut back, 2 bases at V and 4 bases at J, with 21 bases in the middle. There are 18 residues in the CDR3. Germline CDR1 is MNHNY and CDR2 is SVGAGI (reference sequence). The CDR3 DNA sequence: TGTGCCAGCAGTTACCCTGACAGGCTCCCGCAAGGGAATCAGCCCCAGCATTTT. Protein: CASSYPDRLPQGNQPQHF.

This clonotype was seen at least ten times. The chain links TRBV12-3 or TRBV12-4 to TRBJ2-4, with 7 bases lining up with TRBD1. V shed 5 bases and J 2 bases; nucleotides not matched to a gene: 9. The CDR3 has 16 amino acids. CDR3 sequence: CASSQFDRVSKNIQYF. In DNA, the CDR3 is TGTGCCAGCAGTCAATTTGACAGGGTCTCCAAAAACATTCAGTACTTC.

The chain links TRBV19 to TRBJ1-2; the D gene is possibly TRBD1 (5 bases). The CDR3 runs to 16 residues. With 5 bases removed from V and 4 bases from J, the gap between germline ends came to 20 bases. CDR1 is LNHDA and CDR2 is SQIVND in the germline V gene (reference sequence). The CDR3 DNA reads TGTGCCAGTAGTCTCGGGCCCCCGGGGCGAATCTATGGCTACACCTTC. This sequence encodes CASSLGPPGRIYGYTF. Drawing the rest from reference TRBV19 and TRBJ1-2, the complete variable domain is DGGITQSPKYLFRKEGQNVTLSCEQNLNHDAMYWYRQDPGQGLRLIYYSQIVNDFQKGDIAEGYSVSREKKESFPLTVTSAQKNPTAFYLCASSLGPPGRIYGYTFGSGTRLTVV.

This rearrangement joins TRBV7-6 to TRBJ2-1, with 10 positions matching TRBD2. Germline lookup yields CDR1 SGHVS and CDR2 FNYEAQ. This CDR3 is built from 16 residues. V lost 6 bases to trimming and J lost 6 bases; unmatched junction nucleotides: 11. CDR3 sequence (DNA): TGTGCCAGCAGTCCCGAGCGGGGGGGTATATTCAATGAGCAGTTCTTC. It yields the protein CASSPERGGIFNEQFF.

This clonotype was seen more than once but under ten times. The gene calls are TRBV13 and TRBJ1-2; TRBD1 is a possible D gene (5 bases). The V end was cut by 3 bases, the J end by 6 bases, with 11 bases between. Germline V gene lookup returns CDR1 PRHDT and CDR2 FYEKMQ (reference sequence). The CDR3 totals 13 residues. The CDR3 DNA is TGTGCCAGCAGCTTCGGCAGGGTAAATGGCTACACCTTC. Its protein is CASSFGRVNGYTF.

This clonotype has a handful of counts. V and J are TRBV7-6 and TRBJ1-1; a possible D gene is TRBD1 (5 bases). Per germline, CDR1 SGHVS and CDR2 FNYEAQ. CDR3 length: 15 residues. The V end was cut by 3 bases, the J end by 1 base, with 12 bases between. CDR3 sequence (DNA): TGTGCCAGCAGCTTTGGCCAGGGAGGGAACACTGAAGCTTTCTTT. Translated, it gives CASSFGQGGNTEAFF.

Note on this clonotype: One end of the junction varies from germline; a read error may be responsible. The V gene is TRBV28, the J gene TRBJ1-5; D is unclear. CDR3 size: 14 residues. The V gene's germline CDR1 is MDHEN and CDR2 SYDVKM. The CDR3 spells CANSTDHSNQPQHF. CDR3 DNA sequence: TGTGCCAACAGTACCGACCATAGCAATCAGCCCCAGCATTTT. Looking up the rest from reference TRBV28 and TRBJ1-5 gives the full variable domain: DVKVTQSSRYLVKRTGEKVFLECVQDMDHENMFWYRQDPGLGLRLIYFSYDVKMKEKGDIPEGYSVSREKKERFSLILESASTNQTSMYLCANSTDHSNQPQHFGDGTRLSIL.

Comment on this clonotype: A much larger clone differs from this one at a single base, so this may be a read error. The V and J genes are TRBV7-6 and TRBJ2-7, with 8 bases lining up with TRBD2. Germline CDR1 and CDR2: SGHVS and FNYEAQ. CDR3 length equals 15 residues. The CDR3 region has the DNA TGTGTCAGCAGCGAGGTAGCGGGGCCGACCTACGAGCAGTACTTC. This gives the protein CVSSEVAGPTYEQYF. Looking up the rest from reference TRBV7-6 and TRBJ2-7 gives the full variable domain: GAGVSQSPRYKVTKRGQDVALRCDPISGHVSLYWYRQALGQGPEFLTYFNYEAQQDKSGLPNDRFSAERPEGSISTLTIQRTEQRDSAMYRCVSSEVAGPTYEQYFGPGTRLTVT.

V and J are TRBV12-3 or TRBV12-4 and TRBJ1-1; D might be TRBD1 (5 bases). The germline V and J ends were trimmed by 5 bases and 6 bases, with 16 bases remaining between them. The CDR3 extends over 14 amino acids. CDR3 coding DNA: TGTGCCAGCAGTCCTCCAGGGTTCAGGGCTGAAGCTTTCTTT. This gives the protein CASSPPGFRAEAFF.

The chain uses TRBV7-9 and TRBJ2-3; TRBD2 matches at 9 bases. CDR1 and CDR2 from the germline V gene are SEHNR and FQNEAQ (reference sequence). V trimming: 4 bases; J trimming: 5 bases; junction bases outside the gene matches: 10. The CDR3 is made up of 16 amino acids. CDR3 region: CASSSLAGPLRDTQYF. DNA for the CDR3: TGTGCCAGCAGCTCCCTAGCGGGGCCTCTCCGAGATACGCAGTATTTT. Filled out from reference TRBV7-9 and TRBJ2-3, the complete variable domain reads DTGVSQNPRHKITKRGQNVTFRCDPISEHNRLYWYRQTLGQGPEFLTYFQNEAQLEKSRLLSDRFSAERPKGSFSTLEIQRTEQGDSAMYLCASSSLAGPLRDTQYFGPGTRLTVL.

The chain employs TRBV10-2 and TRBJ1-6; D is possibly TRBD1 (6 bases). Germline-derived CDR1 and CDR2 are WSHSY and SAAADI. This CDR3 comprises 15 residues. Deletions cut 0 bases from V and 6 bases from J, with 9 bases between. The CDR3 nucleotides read TGCGCCAGCAGTGAGTCGCAGGGGCTTAATTCACCCCTCCACTTT. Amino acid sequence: CASSESQGLNSPLHF.

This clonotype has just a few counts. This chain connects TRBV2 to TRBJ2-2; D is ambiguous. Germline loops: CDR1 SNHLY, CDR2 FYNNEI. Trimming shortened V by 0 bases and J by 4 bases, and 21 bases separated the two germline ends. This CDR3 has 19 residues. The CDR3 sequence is CASSEALIAIRRGTGELFF. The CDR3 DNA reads TGTGCCAGCAGTGAAGCGCTTATAGCAATCCGACGAGGCACCGGGGAGCTGTTTTTT. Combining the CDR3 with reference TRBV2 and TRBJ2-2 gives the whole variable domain EPEVTQTPSHQVTQMGQEVILRCVPISNHLYFYWYRQILGQKVEFLVSFYNNEISEKSEIFDDQFSVERPDGSNFTLKIRSTKLEDSAMYFCASSEALIAIRRGTGELFFGEGSRLTVL.

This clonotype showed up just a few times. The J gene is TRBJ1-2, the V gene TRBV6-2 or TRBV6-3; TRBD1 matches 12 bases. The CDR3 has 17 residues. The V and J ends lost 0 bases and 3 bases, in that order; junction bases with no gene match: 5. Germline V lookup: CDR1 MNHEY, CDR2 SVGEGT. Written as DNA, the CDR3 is TGTGCCAGCAGTTACTCGCGTGGGACAGGGGGCTACTATGGCTACACCTTC. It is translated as CASSYSRGTGGYYGYTF.

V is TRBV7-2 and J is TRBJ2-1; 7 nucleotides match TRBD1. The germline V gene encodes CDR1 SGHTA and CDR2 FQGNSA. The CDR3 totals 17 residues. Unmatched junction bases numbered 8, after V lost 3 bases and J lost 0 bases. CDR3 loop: CASSFTPGGRSYNEQFF. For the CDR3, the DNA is TGTGCCAGCAGCTTTACACCAGGGGGTCGCTCCTACAATGAGCAGTTCTTC. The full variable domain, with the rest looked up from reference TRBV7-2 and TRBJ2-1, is GAGVSQSPSNKVTEKGKDVELRCDPISGHTALYWYRQSLGQGLEFLIYFQGNSAPDKSGLPSDRFSAERTGGSVSTLTIQRTQQEDSAVYLCASSFTPGGRSYNEQFFGPGTRLTVL.

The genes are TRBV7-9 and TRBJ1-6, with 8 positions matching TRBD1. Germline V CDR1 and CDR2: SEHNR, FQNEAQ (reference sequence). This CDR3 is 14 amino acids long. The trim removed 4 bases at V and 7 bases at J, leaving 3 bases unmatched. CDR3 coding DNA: TGTGCCAGCAGCTCCGGGGACAGGAATTCACCCCTCCACTTT. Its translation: CASSSGDRNSPLHF.

The chain's CDR3 is CASSIFQSEAFF. The DNA for the CDR3 is TGTGCCAGTAGTATTTTCCAAAGTGAAGCTTTCTTT. The chain links TRBV19 to TRBJ1-1; D remains ambiguous. CDR3 length: 12 amino acids. V shed 3 bases and J shed 7 bases, with 9 bases lying between them. The germline V gene encodes CDR1 LNHDA and CDR2 SQIVND (reference sequence). The full variable domain, with the rest looked up from reference TRBV19 and TRBJ1-1, is DGGITQSPKYLFRKEGQNVTLSCEQNLNHDAMYWYRQDPGQGLRLIYYSQIVNDFQKGDIAEGYSVSREKKESFPLTVTSAQKNPTAFYLCASSIFQSEAFFGQGTRLTVV.

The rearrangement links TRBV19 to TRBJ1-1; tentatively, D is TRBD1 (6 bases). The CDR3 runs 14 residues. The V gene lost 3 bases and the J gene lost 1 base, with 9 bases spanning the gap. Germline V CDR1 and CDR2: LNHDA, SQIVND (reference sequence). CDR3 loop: CASSIVDRNTEAFF. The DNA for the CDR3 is TGTGCCAGTAGTATTGTGGACAGGAACACTGAAGCTTTCTTT.

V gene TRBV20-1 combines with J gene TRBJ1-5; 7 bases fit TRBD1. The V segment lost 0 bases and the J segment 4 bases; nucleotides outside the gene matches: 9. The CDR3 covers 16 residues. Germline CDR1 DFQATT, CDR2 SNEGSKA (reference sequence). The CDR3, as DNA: TGCAGTGCTAGAGATCAAACAGGGGCATCGAATCAGCCCCAGCATTTT. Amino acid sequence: CSARDQTGASNQPQHF.

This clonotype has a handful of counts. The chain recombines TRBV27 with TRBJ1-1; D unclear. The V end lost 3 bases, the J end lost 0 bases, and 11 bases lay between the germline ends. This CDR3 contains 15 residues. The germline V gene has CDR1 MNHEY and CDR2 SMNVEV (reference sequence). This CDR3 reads CASSFHRQVNTEAFF. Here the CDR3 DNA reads TGTGCCAGCAGTTTTCACCGGCAGGTGAACACTGAAGCTTTCTTT.

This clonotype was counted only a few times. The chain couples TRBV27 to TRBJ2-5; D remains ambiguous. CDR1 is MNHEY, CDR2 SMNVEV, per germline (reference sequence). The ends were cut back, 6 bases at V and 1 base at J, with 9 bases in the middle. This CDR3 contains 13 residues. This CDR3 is CASSTIFQETQYF. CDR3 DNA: TGTGCCAGCAGCACTATTTTCCAAGAGACCCAGTACTTC.

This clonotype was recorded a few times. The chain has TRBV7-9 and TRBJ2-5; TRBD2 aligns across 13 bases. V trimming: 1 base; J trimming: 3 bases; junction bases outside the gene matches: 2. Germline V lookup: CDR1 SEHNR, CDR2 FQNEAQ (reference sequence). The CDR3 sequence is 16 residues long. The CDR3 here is CASSLGGLAGEETQYF. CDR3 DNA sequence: TGTGCCAGCAGCTTAGGCGGACTAGCGGGGGAAGAGACCCAGTACTTC.

CDR3 in DNA: TGTGCCAGCAGTGCGGGGAGGACCGGGGAGCTGTTTTTT. It encodes CASSAGRTGELFF. The chain is built from TRBV6-2 or TRBV6-3 and TRBJ2-2, with a possible D match to TRBD2 (6 bases). CDR3 length: 13 residues. Germline V lookup: CDR1 MNHEY, CDR2 SVGEGT. Deletions cut 5 bases from V and 5 bases from J, with 9 bases between.

The DNA for the CDR3 is TGTGCCAGCAGTCCCCAGCGGGGGACTTACAATGAGCAGTTCTTC. This sequence encodes CASSPQRGTYNEQFF. V is TRBV27 and J is TRBJ2-1; 8 bases match TRBD2. The CDR3 runs to 15 residues. J was trimmed by 4 bases and V by 5 bases; bases with no gene match: 7. Germline-derived CDR1 and CDR2 are MNHEY and SMNVEV (reference sequence).

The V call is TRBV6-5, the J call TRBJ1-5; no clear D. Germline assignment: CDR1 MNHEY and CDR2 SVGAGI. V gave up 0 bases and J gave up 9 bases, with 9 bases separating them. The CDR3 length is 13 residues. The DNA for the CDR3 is TGTGCCAGCAGTTACTCGAACCCGGGGCCCCAGCATTTT. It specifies CASSYSNPGPQHF.

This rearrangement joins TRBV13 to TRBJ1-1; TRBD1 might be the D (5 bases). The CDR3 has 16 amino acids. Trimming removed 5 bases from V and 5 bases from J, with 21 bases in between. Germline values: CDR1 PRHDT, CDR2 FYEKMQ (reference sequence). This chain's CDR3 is CASSARGRGGKTEAFF. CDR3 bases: TGTGCCAGCAGCGCGAGGGGCCGAGGCGGTAAAACTGAAGCTTTCTTT.

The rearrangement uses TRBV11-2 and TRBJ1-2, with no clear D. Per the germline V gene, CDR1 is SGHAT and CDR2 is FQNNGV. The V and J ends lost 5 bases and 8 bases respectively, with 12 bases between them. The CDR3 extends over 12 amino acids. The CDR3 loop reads CASSLGLGGYTF. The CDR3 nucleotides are TGTGCCAGCAGCCTGGGGTTAGGGGGCTACACCTTC.

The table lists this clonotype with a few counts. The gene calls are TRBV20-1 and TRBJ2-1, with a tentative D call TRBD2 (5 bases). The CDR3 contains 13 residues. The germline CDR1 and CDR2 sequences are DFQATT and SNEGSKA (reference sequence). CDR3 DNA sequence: TGCAGCCTGAGGGCCACAACCTACAATGAGCAGTTCTTC. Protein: CSLRATTYNEQFF.

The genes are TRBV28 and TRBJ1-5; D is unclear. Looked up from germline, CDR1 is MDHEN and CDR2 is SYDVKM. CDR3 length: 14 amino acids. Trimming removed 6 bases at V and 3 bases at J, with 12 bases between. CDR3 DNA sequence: TGTGCCAGCAGGAATAGGGAATACAATCAGCCCCAGCATTTT. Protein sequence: CASRNREYNQPQHF. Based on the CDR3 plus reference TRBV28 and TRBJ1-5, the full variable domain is DVKVTQSSRYLVKRTGEKVFLECVQDMDHENMFWYRQDPGLGLRLIYFSYDVKMKEKGDIPEGYSVSREKKERFSLILESASTNQTSMYLCASRNREYNQPQHFGDGTRLSIL.

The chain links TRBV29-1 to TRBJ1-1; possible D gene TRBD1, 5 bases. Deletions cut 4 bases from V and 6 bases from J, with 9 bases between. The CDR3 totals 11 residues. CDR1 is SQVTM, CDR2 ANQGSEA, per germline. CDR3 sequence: CSVGGEAEAFF. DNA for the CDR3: TGCAGCGTTGGGGGGGAAGCTGAAGCTTTCTTT. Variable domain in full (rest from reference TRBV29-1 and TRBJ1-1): SAVISQKPSRDICQRGTSLTIQCQVDSQVTMMFWYRQQPGQSLTLIATANQGSEATYESGFVIDKFPISRPNLTFSTLTVSNMSPEDSSIYLCSVGGEAEAFFGQGTRLTVV.

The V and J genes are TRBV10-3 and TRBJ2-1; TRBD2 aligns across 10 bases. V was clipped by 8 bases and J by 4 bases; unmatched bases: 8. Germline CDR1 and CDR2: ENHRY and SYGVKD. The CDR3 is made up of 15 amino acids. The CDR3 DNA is TGTGCCATCTTTAGCGGGGGGAATGTTTACAATGAGCAGTTCTTC. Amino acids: CAIFSGGNVYNEQFF.

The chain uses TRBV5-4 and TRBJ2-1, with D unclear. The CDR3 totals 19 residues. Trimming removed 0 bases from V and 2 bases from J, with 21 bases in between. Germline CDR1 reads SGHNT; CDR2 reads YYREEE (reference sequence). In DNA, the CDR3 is TGTGCCAGCAGCTTGGAACTGCCAGGACGAAGTCTAACCTACAATGAGCAGTTCTTC. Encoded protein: CASSLELPGRSLTYNEQFF.

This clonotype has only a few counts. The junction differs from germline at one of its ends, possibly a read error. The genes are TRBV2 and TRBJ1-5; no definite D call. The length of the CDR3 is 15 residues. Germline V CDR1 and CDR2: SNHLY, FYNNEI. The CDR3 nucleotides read TGTGCTAGCACGGATCGCTTGTCCGATAATCAGCCCCAGCATTTT. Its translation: CASTDRLSDNQPQHF.